Listed below are T cell receptor beta chains from one sample, sequenced in a study of tumor and adjacent non-tumor tissue in lung cancer. TCRdb redid the calling of the multiplex PCR reads with MiXCR, one entry per CDR3 protein. The table includes 90,000 to 100,000 distinct CDR3 sequences, roughly 78% detected once. The sample taken for sequencing was distant non-tumor lung tissue. Every receptor here comes from a man aged 60-69 years with small cell lung cancer. Both conserved end residues are part of each CDR3. Each record gives: D gene, V gene, J gene, CDR3 protein. A D gene is named only where the DNA matches it firmly.

.	TRBV20-1	TRBJ2-2	CSVRDIDRTGELFF
.	TRBV20-1	TRBJ1-5	CNAMTAGLDQPQHF
.	TRBV5-5	TRBJ2-7	CASSHRDIYKQYF
TRBD1	TRBV6-1	TRBJ2-2	CASSTHRGQGSTEELFF
TRBD1	TRBV29-1	TRBJ2-7	CSAMGQGSYERYF
.	TRBV6-2/TRBV6-3	TRBJ2-6	CASRTGANVLTF
.	TRBV7-9	TRBJ2-3	CANSLPTTDTDTQYF
TRBD1	TRBV6-6	TRBJ1-5	CASSSRQGVINNQPQHF
TRBD1	TRBV20-1	TRBJ1-1	CSARDPSRDSRLNTEAFF
TRBD2	TRBV6-5	TRBJ2-1	CASSYSGTSGNNEQFF
TRBD2	TRBV12-3/TRBV12-4	TRBJ2-3	CASSFPSSGITDTRYF
.	TRBV12-5	.	CASVPIAAFNEQYF
.	TRBV20-1	TRBJ2-3	CSARVRARPGPSSTDTQYF
.	TRBV11-2	TRBJ2-1	CASSLDKLHEQSF
.	TRBV12-5	TRBJ2-3	CASAHQEDTRYF
.	TRBV2	TRBJ2-5	CASSDVSQETQYF
.	TRBV20-1	TRBJ1-5	CSTVSEENQPQHF
TRBD2	TRBV29-1	TRBJ2-1	CSVEAGTSGGNEQFF
.	TRBV7-9	TRBJ2-6	CASSPGRGGANVLTF
.	TRBV6-5	TRBJ2-1	CASSYRAQAVCNEQFF
.	TRBV5-4	TRBJ2-1	CASSFMQENNELFF
.	TRBV7-8	TRBJ1-2	CASSLAGIGDTGNTF
.	TRBV11-2	TRBJ2-1	CASNLVTARSSYNEQFF
.	TRBV19	TRBJ2-2	CASATGSARLHNLFF
TRBD1	TRBV20-1	TRBJ1-2	CSAPRRDRGYGYTF
TRBD2	TRBV12-3/TRBV12-4	TRBJ2-6	CASSPRGSGRAGANVPTF
.	TRBV7-9	TRBJ1-1	CASNARDRSMNTEAFF
.	TRBV5-1	TRBJ1-1	CASSPEEALNTEALF
.	TRBV5-1	TRBJ2-5	CASREFETHYF
.	TRBV5-1	TRBJ2-7	CASSFSGQRYEQYF
TRBD1	TRBV11-3	TRBJ1-6	CASSPSGTGPSSSYNSPLHF
TRBD2	TRBV6-2/TRBV6-3	TRBJ2-1	CGSSGLAPYNEQFF
.	TRBV20-1	TRBJ1-2	CGSKIDYGYTF
TRBD1	TRBV12-3/TRBV12-4	TRBJ1-6	CASSSTGQGSSLHF
.	TRBV5-6	TRBJ1-1	CANSLASGTPNSEAFF
.	TRBV12-3/TRBV12-4	TRBJ1-3	CASGSAGGNTIYF
.	TRBV5-1	TRBJ2-6	CASSFGTRQTFSGANVLTF
TRBD2	TRBV12-3/TRBV12-4	TRBJ2-1	CASCLLAGNAEQFF
TRBD2	TRBV6-6	TRBJ2-2	CASGYSGRDTGELFF
.	TRBV10-3	TRBJ1-2	CAISESPLNYGYTF
TRBD1	TRBV30	TRBJ2-5	CDWSKQGGETQYF
TRBD1	TRBV6-5	TRBJ2-5	CAGRPGQGHTLRETQYF
TRBD2	TRBV29-1	TRBJ2-1	CSEAPLRGYYNEQFF